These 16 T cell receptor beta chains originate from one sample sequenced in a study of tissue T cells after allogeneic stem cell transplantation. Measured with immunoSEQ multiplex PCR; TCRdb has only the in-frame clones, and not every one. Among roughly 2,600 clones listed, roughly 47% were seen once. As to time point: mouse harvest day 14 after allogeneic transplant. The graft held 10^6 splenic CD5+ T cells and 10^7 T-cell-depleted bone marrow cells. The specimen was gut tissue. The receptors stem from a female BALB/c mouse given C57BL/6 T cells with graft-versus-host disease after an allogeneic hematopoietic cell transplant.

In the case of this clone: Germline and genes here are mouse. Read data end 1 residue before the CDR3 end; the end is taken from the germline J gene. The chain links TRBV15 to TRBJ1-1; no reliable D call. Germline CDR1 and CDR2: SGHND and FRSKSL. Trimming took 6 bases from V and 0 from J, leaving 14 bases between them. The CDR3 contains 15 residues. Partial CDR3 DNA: TGTGCCAGCAGCGTGCCCGACACACCAAACACAGAAGTCTTC. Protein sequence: CASSVPDTPNTEVF. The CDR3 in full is CASSVPDTPNTEVFF. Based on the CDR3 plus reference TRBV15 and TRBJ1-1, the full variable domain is DAGVTQTPRHEVAEKGQTIILKCEPVSGHNDLFWYRQTKIQGLELLSYFRSKSLMEDGGAFKDRFKAEMLNSSFSTLKIQPTEPKDSAVYLCASSVPDTPNTEVFFGKGTRLTVV.

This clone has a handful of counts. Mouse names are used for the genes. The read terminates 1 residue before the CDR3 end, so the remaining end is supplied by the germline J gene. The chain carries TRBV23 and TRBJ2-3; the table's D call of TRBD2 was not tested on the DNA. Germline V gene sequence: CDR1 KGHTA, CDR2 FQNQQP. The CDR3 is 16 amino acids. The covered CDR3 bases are TGCTCCAGCAGTCAATCTGCTGGGTCTAGTGCAGAAACGCTGTAT. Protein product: CSSSQSAGSSAETLY. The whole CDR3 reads CSSSQSAGSSAETLYF. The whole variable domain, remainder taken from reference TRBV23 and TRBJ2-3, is DAAVTQKPRYLIKMKGQEAEMKCIPEKGHTAVFWYQQKQSKELKFLIYFQNQQPLDQIDMVKERFSAVCPSSSLCSLGIRTCEAEDSALYLCSSSQSAGSSAETLYFGSGTRLTVL.

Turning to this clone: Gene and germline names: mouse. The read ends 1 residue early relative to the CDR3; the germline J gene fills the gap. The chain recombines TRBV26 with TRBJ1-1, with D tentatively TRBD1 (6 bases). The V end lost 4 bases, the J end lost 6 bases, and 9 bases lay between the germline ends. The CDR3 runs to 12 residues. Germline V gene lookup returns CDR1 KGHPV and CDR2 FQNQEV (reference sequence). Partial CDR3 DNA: TGTGCCAGCAGTCCTCAGGGGCCAGAAGTCTTC. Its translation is CASSPQGPEVF. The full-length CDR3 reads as CASSPQGPEVFF.

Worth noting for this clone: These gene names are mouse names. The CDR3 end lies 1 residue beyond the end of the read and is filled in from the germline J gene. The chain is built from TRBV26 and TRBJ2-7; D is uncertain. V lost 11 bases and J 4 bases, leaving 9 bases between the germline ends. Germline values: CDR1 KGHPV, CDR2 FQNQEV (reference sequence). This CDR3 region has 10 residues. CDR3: CARRLYEQYF. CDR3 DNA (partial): TGTGCCCGCCGTCTGTATGAACAGTAC.

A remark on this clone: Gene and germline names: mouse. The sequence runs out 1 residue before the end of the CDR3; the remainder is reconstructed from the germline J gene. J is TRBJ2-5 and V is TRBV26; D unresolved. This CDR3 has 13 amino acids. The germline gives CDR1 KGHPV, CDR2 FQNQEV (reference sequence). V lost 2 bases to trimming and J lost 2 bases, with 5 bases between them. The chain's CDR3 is CASSLISQDTQYF. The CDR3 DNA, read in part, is TGTGCCAGCAGTCTGATCAGCCAAGACACCCAGTAC.

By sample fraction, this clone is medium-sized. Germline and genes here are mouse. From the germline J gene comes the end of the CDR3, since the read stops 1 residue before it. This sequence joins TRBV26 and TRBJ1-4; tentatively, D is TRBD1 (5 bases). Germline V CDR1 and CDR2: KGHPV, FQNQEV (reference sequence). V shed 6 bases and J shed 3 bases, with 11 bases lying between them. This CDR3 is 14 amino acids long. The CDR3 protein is CASSRGGANERLFF. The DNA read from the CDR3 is TGTGCCAGCAGCCGGGGGGGGGCCAACGAAAGATTATTT.

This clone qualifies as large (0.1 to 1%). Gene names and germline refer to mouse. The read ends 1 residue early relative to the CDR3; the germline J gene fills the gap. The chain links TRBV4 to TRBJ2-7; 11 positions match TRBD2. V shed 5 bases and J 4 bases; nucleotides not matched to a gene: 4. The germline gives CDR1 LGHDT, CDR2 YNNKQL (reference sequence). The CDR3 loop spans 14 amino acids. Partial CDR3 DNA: TGTGCCAGCAGCACCGGGACTGGGGGTTATGAACAGTAC. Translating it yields CASSTGTGGYEQY. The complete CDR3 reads CASSTGTGGYEQYF.

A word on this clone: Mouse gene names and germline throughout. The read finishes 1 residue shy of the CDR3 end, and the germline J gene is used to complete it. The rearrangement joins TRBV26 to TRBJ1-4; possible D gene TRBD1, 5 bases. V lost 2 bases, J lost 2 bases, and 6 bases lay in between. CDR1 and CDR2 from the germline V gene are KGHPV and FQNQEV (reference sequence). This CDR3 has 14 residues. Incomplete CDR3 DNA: TGTGCCAGCAGTCTGGGGGGGTCCAACGAAAGATTATTT. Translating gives CASSLGGSNERLF. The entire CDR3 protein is CASSLGGSNERLFF.

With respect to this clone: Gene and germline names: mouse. The part of the CDR3 DNA that was read is TGTGCCTCATACTGGGGGGGCGTTGCTGAGCAGTTC. Amino acids: CASYWGGVAEQF. The entire CDR3 sequence reads CASYWGGVAEQFF. This chain links TRBV31 with TRBJ2-1; 11 bases are a match to TRBD2. The read comes to an end 1 residue before the CDR3 does, leaving the germline J gene to fill in the end. CDR3 length: 13 residues. Germline CDR1 and CDR2: GKSSPN and SITVG. V trimming: 7 bases; J trimming: 6 bases; junction bases outside the gene matches: 5.

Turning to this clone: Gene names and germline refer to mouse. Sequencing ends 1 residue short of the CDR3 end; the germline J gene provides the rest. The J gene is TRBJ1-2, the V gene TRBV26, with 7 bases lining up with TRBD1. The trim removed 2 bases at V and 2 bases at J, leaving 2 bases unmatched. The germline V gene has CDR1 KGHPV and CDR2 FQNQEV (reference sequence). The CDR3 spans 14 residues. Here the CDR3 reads CASSLPGGNSDYTF. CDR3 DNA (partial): TGTGCCAGCAGTCTGCCAGGGGGTAACTCCGACTACACC.

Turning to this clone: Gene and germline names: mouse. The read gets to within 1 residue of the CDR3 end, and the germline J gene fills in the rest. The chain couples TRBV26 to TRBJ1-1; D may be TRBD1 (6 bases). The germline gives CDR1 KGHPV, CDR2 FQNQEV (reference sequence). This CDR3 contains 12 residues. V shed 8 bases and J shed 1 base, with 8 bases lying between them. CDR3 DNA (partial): TGTGCCAGCGCGGGACAAAACACAGAAGTCTTC. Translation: CASAGQNTEVF. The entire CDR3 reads CASAGQNTEVFF.

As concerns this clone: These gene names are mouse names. The CDR3 bases that were read are TGTGCCAGCAGTGGGCGACTGGGGGAAAACACCGGGCAGCTCTAC. Its protein is CASSGRLGENTGQLY. The whole CDR3 region reads CASSGRLGENTGQLYF. The chain joins TRBV13-1 to TRBJ2-2; 9 nucleotides line up with TRBD2. The DNA ends 1 residue before the CDR3 does, and the rest of the CDR3 is filled in from the germline J gene. Trimming took 3 bases from V and 1 from J; bases not matched to a gene: 4. This CDR3 is built from 16 residues. The germline gives CDR1 NSHNY, CDR2 SYGAGN.

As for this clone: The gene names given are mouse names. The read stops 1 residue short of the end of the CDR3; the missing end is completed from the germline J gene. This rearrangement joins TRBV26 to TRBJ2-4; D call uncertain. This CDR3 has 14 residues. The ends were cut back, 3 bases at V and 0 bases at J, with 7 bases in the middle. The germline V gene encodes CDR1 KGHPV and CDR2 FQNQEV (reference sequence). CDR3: CASSLGVSQNTLYF. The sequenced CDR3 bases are TGTGCCAGCAGTCTCGGGGTTAGTCAAAACACCTTGTAC.

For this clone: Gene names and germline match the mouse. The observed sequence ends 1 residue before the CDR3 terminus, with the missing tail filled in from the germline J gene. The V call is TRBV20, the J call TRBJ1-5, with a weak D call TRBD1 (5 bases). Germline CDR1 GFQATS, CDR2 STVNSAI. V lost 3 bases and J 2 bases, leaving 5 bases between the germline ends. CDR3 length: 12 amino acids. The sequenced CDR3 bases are TGTGGTGCTAGACAGGACAACCAGGCTCCGCTT. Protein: CGARQDNQAPL. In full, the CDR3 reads CGARQDNQAPLF.

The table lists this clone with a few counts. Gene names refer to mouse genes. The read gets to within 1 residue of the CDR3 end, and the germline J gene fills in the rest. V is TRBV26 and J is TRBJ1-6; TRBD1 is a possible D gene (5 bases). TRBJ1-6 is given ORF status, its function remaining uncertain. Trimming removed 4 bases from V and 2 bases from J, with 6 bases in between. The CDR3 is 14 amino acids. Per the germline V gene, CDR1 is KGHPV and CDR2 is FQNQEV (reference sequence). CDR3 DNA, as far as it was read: TGTGCCAGCAGTCAGGGGACCTATAATTCGCCCCTCTAC. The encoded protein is CASSQGTYNSPLY. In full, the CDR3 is CASSQGTYNSPLYF.

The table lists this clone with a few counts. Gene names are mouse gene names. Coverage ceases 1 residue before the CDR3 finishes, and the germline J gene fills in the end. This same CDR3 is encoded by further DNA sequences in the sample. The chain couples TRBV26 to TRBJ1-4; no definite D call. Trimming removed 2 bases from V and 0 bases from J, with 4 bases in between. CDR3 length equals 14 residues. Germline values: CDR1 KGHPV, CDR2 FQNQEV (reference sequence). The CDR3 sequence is CASSLQISNERLFF. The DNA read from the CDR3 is TGTGCCAGCAGTCTGCAGATTTCCAACGAAAGATTATTT.